Presented here are 9 T cell receptor beta chains from one specimen sequenced in a study of blood T cells in healthy people across ages. The authors ran a second PCR of 7 to 11 cycles using a sample-barcoded 5' primer and a J-beta primer mix. TCRdb re-called the 5' RACE reads through MiXCR, storing one row per CDR3 protein. The sample lists over 600,000 distinct CDR3 sequences; around 50% were seen once. Input material: blood. The receptors here all came from a man between 40 and 49 years old in good health.

CDR3 sequence reads: CASGKQTSGIHEQFF. For the CDR3, the DNA is TGTGCTAGTGGCAAGCAGACTAGCGGGATCCATGAGCAGTTCTTC. V gene TRBV12-5 combines with J gene TRBJ2-1; 11 positions agree with TRBD2. Germline V gene data show CDR1 as LGHNT and CDR2 as FRNRAP. J lost 8 bases, V lost 6 bases, and 9 bases had no gene match. The CDR3 totals 15 residues.

J is TRBJ2-2 and V is TRBV25-1; maybe TRBD2 (5 bases). CDR3 size: 14 residues. Germline V gene data show CDR1 as MGHDK and CDR2 as SYGVNS. V lost 4 bases and J lost 4, with 10 bases in between. The CDR3 spells CASSVLGSTGELFF. CDR3 coding DNA: TGTGCCAGCAGTGTACTAGGTAGCACCGGGGAGCTGTTTTTT.

V gene TRBV28 combines with J gene TRBJ2-5, with D perhaps being TRBD1 or TRBD2 (5 bases each). Deletions cut 8 bases from V and 3 bases from J, with 19 bases between. Germline V CDR1 and CDR2: MDHEN, SYDVKM. This CDR3 comprises 15 residues. The CDR3 sequence: CASVPSGTGKETQYF. CDR3 sequence (DNA): TGTGCCAGCGTACCTTCCGGGACGGGGAAAGAGACCCAGTACTTC.

This clonotype has just a few counts. The chain has TRBV6-5 and TRBJ2-3; D may be TRBD1 or TRBD2 (5 bases each). The CDR3 length is 16 residues. Trimming cost V 6 bases and J 0 bases, with 16 bases left between them. Germline V gene sequence: CDR1 MNHEY, CDR2 SVGAGI. The CDR3 is CASRSPGDPSTDTQYF. The DNA for the CDR3 is TGTGCCAGCAGATCCCCCGGGGACCCTAGCACAGATACGCAGTATTTT.

The chain carries TRBV20-1 and TRBJ2-1, with 7 bases that match TRBD1. This CDR3 has 14 amino acids. Trimming cost V 5 bases and J 5 bases; bases outside gene matches: 9. Germline V CDR1 and CDR2: DFQATT, SNEGSKA (reference sequence). The CDR3: CSAPRDSRNNEQFF. The DNA for the CDR3 is TGCAGTGCTCCCCGGGACAGCAGAAACAATGAGCAGTTCTTC.

V and J are TRBV27 and TRBJ2-3, with D perhaps TRBD2 (5 bases). Trimming pared 3 bases from V and 2 bases from J, leaving 9 bases between. Looked up from germline, CDR1 is MNHEY and CDR2 is SMNVEV (reference sequence). The CDR3 runs to 14 residues. CDR3 coding DNA: TGTGCCAGCAGTTTTTCGGGGTACACAGATACGCAGTATTTT. Its translation is CASSFSGYTDTQYF.

The CDR3 here is CSARTSGRASLTQYF. The CDR3 DNA reads as TGCAGTGCCAGAACTAGCGGGAGGGCCTCGTTGACCCAGTACTTC. This sequence joins TRBV20-1 and TRBJ2-5, with TRBD2 matching over 13 bases. The CDR3 is 15 amino acids. V lost 6 bases to trimming and J lost 7 bases; unmatched junction nucleotides: 11. In germline, CDR1 is DFQATT, CDR2 SNEGSKA (reference sequence).

The chain links TRBV28 to TRBJ2-5; 9 bases map to TRBD1. Germline V gives CDR1 MDHEN, CDR2 SYDVKM. CDR3 length: 17 residues. V dropped 5 bases and J dropped 11; count of bases not matched to a gene: 21. CDR3 region: CASSLRTGVPRVWEQYF. The CDR3 region has the DNA TGTGCCAGCAGTCTCCGGACAGGGGTTCCCCGGGTCTGGGAGCAGTACTTC.

This clonotype came up a few times. The rearrangement joins TRBV25-1 to TRBJ1-4, with D unclear. V was clipped by 1 base and J by 4 bases, with 13 bases between them. The CDR3 totals 16 residues. Germline V CDR1 and CDR2: MGHDK, SYGVNS. In DNA form, the CDR3 reads TGTGCCAGCAGTGAATTAGGCGGGAGTAGTAATGAAAAACTGTTTTTT. This sequence encodes CASSELGGSSNEKLFF.